These 27 T cell receptor beta chains share one sample of origin, sequenced in a study of control samples from healthy donors and cancer patients. Produced via immunoSEQ multiplex PCR; TCRdb's table is partial and in-frame only. The sample holds roughly 200,000 clones, 91% seen once. The sample taken for sequencing was blood. The receptors shown here come from a man aged 25-45 years in good health.

The chain combines TRBV18 with TRBJ2-7; D is ambiguous. Looked up from germline, CDR1 is KGHSH and CDR2 is LQKENI. This CDR3 has 15 residues. V was pared by 6 bases and J by 0 bases, with 15 bases between. In DNA form, the CDR3 reads TGTGCCAGCTCCCTAGGACCCGCGGTCTCCTACGAGCAGTACTTC. Amino acid sequence: CASSLGPAVSYEQYF.

This clone came up once. V gene TRBV7-9 combines with J gene TRBJ2-1, with 12 nucleotides matching TRBD1. This CDR3 comprises 15 residues. With 2 bases clipped from V and 9 bases from J, the junction kept 5 bases outside the gene matches. The germline V gene encodes CDR1 SEHNR and CDR2 FQNEAQ (reference sequence). DNA for the CDR3: TGTGCCAGCAGCTTAATGGGACAGGGGGCAAGTGAGCAGTTCTTC. It encodes CASSLMGQGASEQFF.

The chain uses TRBV24-1 and TRBJ2-2, with TRBD1 identical over 7 bases. From germline, CDR1 is KGHDR and CDR2 SFDVKD. V gave up 4 bases and J gave up 0 bases; unmatched junction bases: 7. This CDR3 region has 17 residues. The CDR3 reads CATSESGQPTNTGELFF. The DNA of the CDR3 is TGTGCCACCAGTGAGTCGGGACAGCCCACGAACACCGGGGAGCTGTTTTTT.

The table lists this clone with a count of one. The V gene is TRBV11-2, the J gene TRBJ2-7, with 10 bases lining up with TRBD2. Germline V CDR1 and CDR2: SGHAT, FQNNGV. J lost 2 bases, V lost 1 base, and 5 bases had no gene match. The CDR3 has 16 residues. The DNA for the CDR3 is TGTGCCAGCAGCTTAGTTAGCGGGGGGCTCACCTACGAGCAGTACTTC. This sequence encodes CASSLVSGGLTYEQYF. Supplemented by reference TRBV11-2 and TRBJ2-7, the full variable domain reads EAGVAQSPRYKIIEKRQSVAFWCNPISGHATLYWYQQILGQGPKLLIQFQNNGVVDDSQLPKDRFSAERLKGVDSTLKIQPAKLEDSAVYLCASSLVSGGLTYEQYFGPGTRLTVT.

This chain links TRBV19 with TRBJ1-6; weak D call: TRBD1 (5 bases). This CDR3 is built from 14 residues. V shed 6 bases and J shed 5 bases, with 11 bases lying between them. Germline lookup yields CDR1 LNHDA and CDR2 SQIVND (reference sequence). CDR3 DNA sequence: TGTGCCAGTAGGGTGGGACGAAATAATTCACCCCTCCACTTT. This translates into CASRVGRNNSPLHF.

The genes are TRBV4-1 and TRBJ1-1, with TRBD1 matching over 11 bases. The CDR3 is 17 amino acids. With 0 bases clipped from V and 4 bases from J, the junction kept 7 bases outside the gene matches. Per the germline V gene, CDR1 is MGHRA and CDR2 is YSYEKL. The CDR3 here is CASSQEGTGTGGTEAFF. The CDR3 DNA reads as TGCGCCAGCAGCCAAGAAGGAACGGGGACAGGGGGCACTGAAGCTTTCTTT.

This clone came up a few times. V gene TRBV3-1 (or the pseudogene TRBV3-2) combines with J gene TRBJ2-1, with TRBD1 matching over 9 bases. The germline CDR1 and CDR2 sequences are LGHDT and YNNKEL (reference sequence). V trimming: 4 bases; J trimming: 2 bases; junction bases outside the gene matches: 12. This CDR3 is 18 amino acids long. The CDR3 coding sequence is TGTGCCAGCAGCCGAGCCCCGTCCGGGACAGGGACCTACAATGAGCAGTTCTTC. Protein sequence: CASSRAPSGTGTYNEQFF.

The chain recombines TRBV14 with TRBJ1-1; perhaps TRBD1 as D (6 bases). This CDR3 has 15 residues. V lost 0 bases and J lost 7, with 15 bases in between. Germline V CDR1 and CDR2: SGHDN, FVKESK. The CDR3 reads CASSQDTWGHDEAFF. The CDR3 DNA sequence: TGTGCCAGCAGCCAAGATACGTGGGGGCATGATGAAGCTTTCTTT.

This chain links TRBV19 with TRBJ2-2; unclear D gene. CDR1 is LNHDA and CDR2 is SQIVND in the germline V gene (reference sequence). The CDR3 totals 16 residues. Trimming removed 6 bases at V and 6 bases at J, with 20 bases between. CDR3 in amino acids: CASSTRRIGFAGELFF. The CDR3 region has the DNA TGTGCCAGTAGCACACGTCGGATAGGGTTTGCCGGGGAGCTGTTTTTT.

This clone appeared a single time. This chain uses TRBV6-6 with TRBJ1-2, with 8 bases aligning to TRBD1. The CDR3 has 14 amino acids. J gave up 3 bases and V 5 bases, and 5 bases lay outside the gene matches. The germline V gene encodes CDR1 MNHNY and CDR2 SVGAGI (reference sequence). The CDR3 bases are TGTGCCAGCAGTACCGGACAGGGTGACTATGGCTACACCTTC. Its protein product is CASSTGQGDYGYTF.

Here the CDR3 reads CASSGDSQIMAQHF. The CDR3 bases are TGTGCCAGCAGCGGGGACAGCCAAATCATGGCCCAGCATTTT. The chain employs TRBV6-2 or TRBV6-3 and TRBJ1-5, with TRBD1 identical over 7 bases. The CDR3 is made up of 14 amino acids. Germline V gene data show CDR1 as MNHEY and CDR2 as SVGEGT. The V gene end was trimmed by 6 bases and the J gene end by 11 bases; junction bases not matched to a gene: 13.

The rearrangement uses TRBV27 and TRBJ2-5; D perhaps matches TRBD1 (7 bases). CDR1 MNHEY and CDR2 SMNVEV come from the germline V gene (reference sequence). This CDR3 contains 16 residues. Trimming took off 6 bases at V and 5 bases at J, with 22 bases between the two ends. DNA of the CDR3: TGTGCCAGCAGCCAACTTCGGAGGGGGCCCTCGGAGACCCAGTACTTC. This gives the protein CASSQLRRGPSETQYF.

The chain joins TRBV14 to TRBJ2-6, with D possibly being TRBD1 (6 bases). The CDR3 is 16 residues long. The germline V gene has CDR1 SGHDN and CDR2 FVKESK. Trimming took off 6 bases at V and 0 bases at J, with 12 bases between the two ends. The CDR3 DNA sequence: TGTGCCAGCAGTACAGGGCCACCCTCTGGGGCCAACGTCCTGACTTTC. Its protein product is CASSTGPPSGANVLTF.

This chain joins TRBV9 and TRBJ2-7; TRBD2 agrees at 13 bases. Germline loops: CDR1 SGDLS, CDR2 YYNGEE. The CDR3 loop spans 15 amino acids. The V gene end was trimmed by 2 bases and the J gene end by 4 bases; junction bases not matched to a gene: 3. CDR3 in DNA: TGTGCCAGCAGCGTGGGGACTAGCGGGGAGTACGAGCAGTACTTC. Protein product: CASSVGTSGEYEQYF.

V usage is TRBV4-1 and J usage is TRBJ2-7; 7 positions agree with TRBD1. Germline V gives CDR1 MGHRA, CDR2 YSYEKL. The CDR3 runs 18 residues. V dropped 4 bases and J dropped 4; count of bases not matched to a gene: 19. CDR3 amino acids: CASSLYERDSRDLYEQYF. CDR3 DNA sequence: TGCGCCAGCAGCCTCTACGAGAGGGACAGCCGGGACCTTTACGAGCAGTACTTC.

This rearrangement joins TRBV27 to TRBJ2-7, with TRBD1 identical over 7 bases. Germline CDR1 is MNHEY and CDR2 is SMNVEV (reference sequence). The V and J ends lost 4 bases and 0 bases, in that order; junction bases with no gene match: 3. The CDR3 runs to 14 residues. The CDR3 loop reads CASSWGQHSYEQYF. Written as DNA, the CDR3 is TGTGCCAGCAGTTGGGGACAGCACTCCTACGAGCAGTACTTC.

The rearrangement joins TRBV7-9 to TRBJ1-2, with D perhaps matching TRBD1 (5 bases). The CDR3 is 12 residues long. Deletions cut 3 bases from V and 8 bases from J, with 10 bases between. CDR1 SEHNR and CDR2 FQNEAQ come from the germline V gene (reference sequence). Here the CDR3 DNA reads TGTGCCAGCAGCTTCGGGGGGAAGGGCTACACCTTC. Protein product: CASSFGGKGYTF.

The chain links TRBV18 to TRBJ1-1, with no clear D. Trimming shortened V by 0 bases and J by 3 bases, and 11 bases separated the two germline ends. Per the germline V gene, CDR1 is KGHSH and CDR2 is LQKENI. The CDR3 has 15 amino acids. In nucleotides, the CDR3 is TGTGCCAGCTCACCACCGAGAACACGGGACACTGAAGCTTTCTTT. This translates into CASSPPRTRDTEAFF. Together with reference TRBV18 and TRBJ1-1, the CDR3 gives the full variable domain: NAGVMQNPRHLVRRRGQEARLRCSPMKGHSHVYWYRQLPEEGLKFMVYLQKENIIDESGMPKERFSAEFPKEGPSILRIQQVVRGDSAAYFCASSPPRTRDTEAFFGQGTRLTVV.

The chain joins TRBV10-1 to TRBJ1-1; 7 nucleotides line up with TRBD1. J was trimmed by 7 bases and V by 0 bases; bases with no gene match: 14. Germline CDR1 reads WNHNN; CDR2 reads SYGVQD (reference sequence). CDR3 size: 17 residues. The CDR3: CASSESTGRGTPLEAFF. The CDR3 bases are TGCGCCAGCAGTGAGTCGACGGGCAGGGGGACACCTCTTGAAGCTTTCTTT.

The chain couples TRBV9 to TRBJ1-2; D not resolved. Germline V gene sequence: CDR1 SGDLS, CDR2 YYNGEE. This CDR3 is 12 amino acids long. The V gene lost 3 bases and the J gene lost 8 bases, with 11 bases spanning the gap. CDR3 in amino acids: CASSEARRGYTF. The CDR3 nucleotides read TGTGCCAGCAGCGAGGCTCGGCGAGGCTACACCTTC.

V is TRBV7-9 and J is TRBJ1-2; 7 bases are a match to TRBD1. CDR1 SEHNR and CDR2 FQNEAQ come from the germline V gene (reference sequence). This CDR3 region has 14 residues. Unmatched junction bases numbered 7, after V lost 2 bases and J lost 7 bases. CDR3: CASSLIGAGGGYTF. Written as DNA, the CDR3 is TGTGCCAGCAGCTTAATTGGGGCAGGGGGTGGCTACACCTTC.

J is TRBJ1-4 and V is TRBV6-4; TRBD1 matches 8 bases. The germline CDR1 and CDR2 sequences are MRHNA and SNTAGT. The CDR3 runs to 18 residues. Trimming at V came to 6 bases and at J to 0 bases, leaving 12 bases not matched to a gene. CDR3 DNA: TGTGCCAGCAGCGGGGGAGACAGGGGCACGGCAACTAATGAAAAACTGTTTTTT. Translating gives CASSGGDRGTATNEKLFF.

Comment on this clone: At one of its ends the junction is not consistent with the germline gene, which may arise from a read error. The sample contains more than one DNA sequence encoding this CDR3. The chain links TRBV3-1 (or the pseudogene TRBV3-2) to TRBJ2-1; TRBD2 aligns across 8 bases. Germline CDR1 LGHDT, CDR2 YNNKEL (reference sequence). This CDR3 spans 15 amino acids. CDR3 sequence (DNA): TGTGCCAGCAGCCAAACTAAGGAGAGCGGGGGCAAGCAATTCTTC. This sequence encodes CASSQTKESGGKQFF.

The CDR3 DNA sequence: TGCGCCAGCAGCTTGACAGGGAGCTCCTACAATGAGCAGTTCTTC. It specifies CASSLTGSSYNEQFF. The chain links TRBV5-1 to TRBJ2-1, with D possibly matching TRBD1 (6 bases). The CDR3 has 15 amino acids. V lost 1 base, J lost 0 bases, and 8 bases lay in between. Germline V CDR1 and CDR2: SGHRS, YFSETQ.

V is TRBV7-6 and J is TRBJ1-6, with TRBD1 matching 11 bases. Trimming cost V 5 bases and J 6 bases; bases outside gene matches: 15. The germline V gene encodes CDR1 SGHVS and CDR2 FNYEAQ. This CDR3 is built from 19 residues. The CDR3 sequence: CASSAGPYSGQGANSPLHF. The CDR3 region has the DNA TGTGCCAGCAGCGCAGGCCCCTACTCCGGACAGGGGGCTAATTCACCCCTCCACTTT.

The gene calls are TRBV5-4 and TRBJ2-2, with TRBD2 identical over 13 bases. The CDR3 contains 17 residues. CDR1 and CDR2 from the germline V gene are SGHNT and YYREEE (reference sequence). V shed 4 bases and J 7 bases; nucleotides not matched to a gene: 10. CDR3 loop: CASSTGLAGVEDGELFF. CDR3 sequence (DNA): TGTGCCAGCAGCACCGGACTAGCGGGGGTGGAGGACGGGGAGCTGTTTTTT.

Many counts were recorded for this clone. The gene calls are TRBV4-2 and TRBJ2-7; 8 bases map to TRBD1. Germline values: CDR1 LGHNA, CDR2 YNFKEQ. The CDR3 extends over 15 amino acids. V gave up 3 bases and J gave up 12 bases; unmatched junction bases: 16. CDR3 residues: CASSQEDRAPRGRYF. In nucleotides, the CDR3 is TGTGCCAGCAGCCAGGAGGACAGGGCCCCTCGCGGTCGGTACTTC.